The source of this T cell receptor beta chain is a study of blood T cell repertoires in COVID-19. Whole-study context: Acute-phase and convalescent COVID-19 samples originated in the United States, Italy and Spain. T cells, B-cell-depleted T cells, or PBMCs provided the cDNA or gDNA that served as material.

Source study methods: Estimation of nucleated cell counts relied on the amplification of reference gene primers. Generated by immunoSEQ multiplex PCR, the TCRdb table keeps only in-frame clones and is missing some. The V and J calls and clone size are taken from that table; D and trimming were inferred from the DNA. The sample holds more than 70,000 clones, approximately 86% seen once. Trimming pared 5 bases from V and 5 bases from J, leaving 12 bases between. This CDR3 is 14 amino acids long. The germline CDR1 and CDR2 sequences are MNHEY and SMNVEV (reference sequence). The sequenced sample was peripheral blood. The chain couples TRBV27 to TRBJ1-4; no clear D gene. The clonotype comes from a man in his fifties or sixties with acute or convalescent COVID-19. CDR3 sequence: CASSLAGGNEKLFF. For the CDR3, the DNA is TGTGCCAGCAGTCTCGCGGGAGGGAATGAAAAACTGTTTTTT.